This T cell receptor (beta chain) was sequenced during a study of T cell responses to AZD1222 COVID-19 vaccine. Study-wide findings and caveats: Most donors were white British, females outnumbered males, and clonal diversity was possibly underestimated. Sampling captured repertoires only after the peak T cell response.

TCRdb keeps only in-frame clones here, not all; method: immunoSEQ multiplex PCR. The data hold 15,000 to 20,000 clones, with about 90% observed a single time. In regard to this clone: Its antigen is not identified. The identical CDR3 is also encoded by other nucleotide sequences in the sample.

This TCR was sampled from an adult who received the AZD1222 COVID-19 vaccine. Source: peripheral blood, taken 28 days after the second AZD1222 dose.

For the CDR3, the DNA is TGTGCCAGCAGTTTATCTGCAGATACGCAGTATTTT. This gives the protein CASSLSADTQYF. The gene calls are TRBV12-3 or TRBV12-4 and TRBJ2-3; no reliable D call. Trimming shortened V by 2 bases and J by 4 bases, and 4 bases separated the two germline ends. The CDR3 is made up of 12 amino acids.